What follows describes a single T cell receptor beta chain. Its recognized antigen is unknown. There are no base qualities to consult, and no much larger clone falls within one base. Donors were healthy HIV-negative adults with no recently reported acute infections or vaccinations. Every donor was a Caucasian adult living in Nashville, Tennessee, USA. CD4+ T cells were enriched by magnetic negative selection; naive cells were then positively selected on CD45RA, and the negative fraction formed the memory subset. Blood was collected by leukapheresis, and PBMCs were isolated by Ficoll-Histopaque density gradient centrifugation and then cryopreserved in liquid nitrogen vapor phase. Purity and quantity of every magnetically sorted T cell population were checked by analytical flow cytometry. Genomic DNA was isolated from every sorted fraction and measured by UV absorbance on a Nanodrop 2000c. This entry is derived from a study of shared clonotypes between healthy human individuals (dated by TCRdb to the early 2020s). General notes on the study: Three men and a couple of women, aged 18 to 49 years, made up the cohort. Each donor's leukapheresis produced roughly between roughly 0.85 and 9.5 billion PBMCs. For each donor, CD4 naive and CD4 memory were each run on three plates, CD8 naive on two plates, and CD8 memory on one plate. To increase sequencing depth and limit assay-specific biases, different laboratories used diverse techniques to prepare libraries and sequence TCR repertoires. To estimate repertoire size and how much clonotype sharing occurs between individuals, the study deeply sequenced the blood TCR repertoires of roughly 5 healthy adults. Paper-wide results and their limitations: Compared with non-shared clonotypes, clonotypes shared by all four sorted-subset donors had higher generation probabilities. Because the study included only a small number of donors, the genetic and exposure-history diversity represented was limited. Even with the large sequencing depth, rarefaction of the sorted-subset datasets indicated that sequencing was incomplete. Sampling was restricted to blood, and TCR repertoires in tissues likely differ from the TCR repertoires found in blood. Naive subsets generally had larger estimated clonotype richness than memory subsets did. Across a few donors, around 5% of naive CD4, roughly 3.5% of naive CD8, approximately 2.5% of memory CD4, and roughly 0.4% of memory CD8 clonotypes were shared. Pairwise subsampling led to the expectation that sequencing depth would affect the degree of clonotype sharing among donors.

Using the deep immunoSEQ assay, multiplex PCR amplified TCR CDR3 regions from genomic DNA. Extracted genomic DNA from each cell subset was spread evenly across all wells of several immunoSEQ 96-well plates, with each plate serving as a replicate. Each replicate PCR for sorted subsets received about 220 ng genomic DNA, equal to about 30,000 T cell genomes. Purified libraries were measured with a Qubit 3.0 fluorometer, size-checked on a Bioanalyzer 2100, and measured again with the KAPA Library Quantification kit. Every immunoSEQ 96-well plate was sequenced on a separate single-read 150-cycle Illumina NextSeq 550 flow cell. The authors processed their data as follows. Because the immunoSEQ output included only junctional sequences and no quality scores, the filtering could not be the same as the filtering used for full-length reads. Sequences were annotated with PyIR, a Python wrapper for IgBLAST v1.9, and V/J genes and CDR3 were assigned using IMGT germline references. Any read was removed if the V/J assignment was weak (E-value above 1e-6), the CDR3 was missing, or the read contained stop codons, out-of-frame junctions, or ambiguous translated residues. V3J clonotypes were defined by identical inferred V gene, J gene, and CDR3 amino acid sequence. Percentage overlap between repertoires was computed as shared unique clonotypes divided by the size of the smaller repertoire. Repertoire richness was assessed with RTK rarefaction, the Chao1 estimator, and Recon v2.1 estimates of unobserved clonotypes. Generation probabilities for all TCRbeta clonotypes obtained by the gDNA method from a few donors were computed using OLGA. This is the immuneACCESS table as TCRdb keeps it, with only in-frame sequences that have V and J called. A part of the clones is gone; compared with another copy, unresolved V genes explain less than half, and the rest is unexplained. The D gene and trimming were derived from the DNA, and the V and J assignments and clone size from that table. The sample contains over a million clones, 70% to 80% of them found a single time. The ten top clones hold 0.5% to 0.65% of the sample.

V loses 4 bases, J loses 8 bases, and the germline ends lie 10 bases apart. The CDR3 runs 12 residues from the cysteine to the phenylalanine. Only the CDR3 portion is preserved as DNA: 36 bases, with reading frame beginning at the first base. Sequences MGHDK (CDR1) and SYGVNS (CDR2) are obtained from the germline V gene. Rearrangement joined TRBV25-1 to TRBJ2-3, with the D gene not confidently named. This clonotype was sampled from a man in his late teens or twenties in good health. Some clones in this sample may be carry-over from other donors' samples. Sequenced: memory CD4+ T cells from PBMCs. Read against the paper, the sample's cell subset or site label means: CD45RA-negative fraction. The DNA sequence is given as TGTGCCAGCAGTGGGGGATTCGGTACGCAGTATTTT. It translates as CASSGGFGTQYF.